This T cell receptor (beta chain) was captured by sequencing in a study of CD4+ T cells in melanoma. Points from the study as a whole: CD8+ T cell, macrophage and B cell function reportedly correlated with neoantigen-specific CD4+ T cells.

To note about this clone: Antigen unknown.

The CDR3 has 15 residues. Trimming stripped 5 bases from V and 6 bases from J, with 17 bases between. Germline V lookup: CDR1 SGHAT, CDR2 FQNNGV. Libraries were prepared by immunoSEQ multiplex PCR; TCRdb keeps only in-frame clonotypes and omits some of them. This table holds about 10,000 clones, around 60% found once. The V gene is TRBV11-2, the J gene TRBJ2-1; the D call may be TRBD1 or TRBD2 (5 bases each). The sample taken for sequencing was cells from a culture (not recorded whether cultured in vitro). The source is a human donor with melanoma. Here the CDR3 DNA reads TGTGCCAGCAGCCCCGGGGCTTCTTCCCTCAATGAGCAGTTCTTC. Its protein product is CASSPGASSLNEQFF.